The following is a T cell receptor beta chain sequence with its context. J was trimmed by 7 bases and V by 2 bases; bases with no gene match: 4. Germline CDR1 SGHDT, CDR2 YYEEEE. The CDR3 has 14 residues. Breast cancer patients provided tissue from their axillary draining lymph nodes. This record comes from a study of breast tumors, draining lymph nodes, adjacent tissues. One entry per CDR3 protein, called by TCRdb with MiXCR from the multiplex PCR reads. The data show about 180,000 distinct CDR3 sequences, 33% seen once. The TCR was taken from a female donor with breast cancer. Some clones in this sample may be carry-over from other donors' samples. V usage is TRBV5-6 and J usage is TRBJ2-5; TRBD2 matches at 11 bases. Sequenced material: axillary lymph node tissue. The CDR3 region is CASSFAGTSGTQYF. The CDR3 DNA follows: TGTGCCAGCAGCTTCGCCGGGACTAGCGGGACCCAGTACTTC.